Listed here are 7 T cell receptor beta chains from one sample, sequenced in a study of response to subunit inactivated influenza vaccine. TCRdb passed the RT-PCR reads through MiXCR, listing each CDR3 protein once. The data show fewer than 750,000 distinct CDR3 sequences, 14% seen once. The sample was PBMCs from blood, taken 11 to 12 days after vaccination. The receptors derive from a man between 45 and 60 years old who received an inactivated influenza vaccine.

The chain joins TRBV7-9 to TRBJ2-5, with 10 bases that match TRBD2. Germline V lookup: CDR1 SEHNR, CDR2 FQNEAQ (reference sequence). The ends lost 5 bases at V and 1 base at J; junction bases unmatched: 4. CDR3 length: 15 amino acids. The chain's CDR3 is CASSPLAGGQETQYF. The CDR3 DNA sequence: TGTGCCAGCAGCCCCTTAGCGGGAGGCCAAGAGACCCAGTACTTC.

CDR3 nucleotide sequence: TGCAGTGCCCCCCAAGCCGGGAGCTCCTACAATGAGCAGTTCTTC. Its translation is CSAPQAGSSYNEQFF. This chain links TRBV20-1 with TRBJ2-1; perhaps TRBD2 as D (6 bases). Trimming stripped 6 bases from V and 0 bases from J, with 15 bases between. Germline V gene data show CDR1 as DFQATT and CDR2 as SNEGSKA (reference sequence). This CDR3 has 15 amino acids.

There are many counts of this clonotype. The CDR3 nucleotides are TGTGCCAGCAGTTACCTCCCCGTAGGGATGAACACTGAAGCTTTCTTT. It is translated as CASSYLPVGMNTEAFF. The chain combines TRBV6-2 or TRBV6-3 with TRBJ1-1; no clear D gene. The CDR3 totals 16 residues. Trimming pared 2 bases from V and 0 bases from J, leaving 13 bases between. The germline V gene has CDR1 MNHEY and CDR2 SVGEGT.

The rearrangement uses TRBV5-6 and TRBJ2-7; D is unclear. Germline V gene lookup returns CDR1 SGHDT and CDR2 YYEEEE. The CDR3 spans 12 residues. Deletions cut 4 bases from V and 3 bases from J, with 8 bases between. In DNA form, the CDR3 reads TGTGCCAGCAGCGTTAGATACTACGAGCAGTACTTC. Its protein is CASSVRYYEQYF.

This clonotype appeared a few times. The CDR3 protein is CASSVLQGRETQYF. CDR3 coding DNA: TGTGCCAGCAGCGTCTTACAGGGGCGGGAGACCCAGTACTTC. The V and J genes are TRBV7-2 and TRBJ2-5, with 7 bases identical to TRBD1. V lost 5 bases, J lost 5 bases, and 8 bases stayed unmatched. This CDR3 is built from 14 residues. Per the germline V gene, CDR1 is SGHTA and CDR2 is FQGNSA.

This clonotype turned up a few times. V and J are TRBV21-1 and TRBJ2-1; the D call in the table, TRBD2, was not verified against the DNA. TRBV21-1 is reported as a pseudogene. This CDR3 spans 18 amino acids. CDR3 DNA sequence: TGTGCCAGCAGCAAAGGGGGGCGGGCGATAGCGGGAGCCAATGAGCAGTTCTTC. Its protein is CASSKGGRAIAGANEQFF.

The J gene is TRBJ2-1, the V gene TRBV20-1, with D perhaps TRBD2 (6 bases). The CDR3 loop spans 13 amino acids. The germline V and J ends were trimmed by 7 bases and 1 base, with 11 bases remaining between them. The germline gives CDR1 DFQATT, CDR2 SNEGSKA (reference sequence). The CDR3 sequence is CSGGVGSYNEQFF. In nucleotides, the CDR3 is TGCAGTGGGGGGGTTGGTTCCTACAATGAGCAGTTCTTC.